The 14 T cell receptor beta chains presented below share a single source sample, sequenced in a study of long-term antiretroviral therapy in people with HIV. At survey level, the immunoSEQ assay was run in its v3.0 version. Repertoires were generated with immunoSEQ multiplex PCR, while TCRdb's copy carries only in-frame clones and drops some. The sample includes some 21,000 clones, 60% to 80% of them seen just once. The sample here was unsorted PBMCs, taken around 1.7 years before starting antiretroviral therapy. These receptor sequences come from a woman aged 40 to 50 with HIV.

The rearrangement links TRBV7-8 to TRBJ2-5; TRBD1 matches at 8 bases. Germline trimming cut 5 bases from V and 4 bases from J; bases unmatched to any gene: 15. Germline CDR1 is SGHVS and CDR2 is FQNEAQ. The CDR3 spans 17 residues. CDR3 bases: TGTGCCAGCAGCGACCTTTACGACAGGGGCGGGCGAGAGACCCAGTACTTC. Translated: CASSDLYDRGGRETQYF.

The V and J genes are TRBV6-1 and TRBJ1-1; D gene uncertain. Trimming took 3 bases from V and 6 from J, leaving 8 bases between them. Germline V CDR1 and CDR2: MNHNS, SASEGT. The CDR3 consists of 12 residues. The CDR3 DNA follows: TGTGCCAGCAGTGACCAGAGGGCTGAAGCTTTCTTT. It codes for CASSDQRAEAFF.

CDR3 region: CASSLQRPSGNTIYF. Written as DNA, the CDR3 is TGTGCCAGCTCGCTCCAGAGACCCTCTGGAAACACCATATATTTT. The V gene is TRBV18, the J gene TRBJ1-3; D gene uncertain. V lost 6 bases to trimming and J lost 0 bases, with 12 bases between them. CDR3 length: 15 residues. Per the germline V gene, CDR1 is KGHSH and CDR2 is LQKENI.

The rearrangement uses TRBV9 and TRBJ2-3; D unclear. This CDR3 has 13 residues. CDR1 is SGDLS and CDR2 is YYNGEE in the germline V gene. Trimming took 3 bases from V and 5 from J, leaving 10 bases between them. CDR3 in amino acids: CASSAPLGDTQYF. The CDR3 DNA reads TGTGCCAGCAGCGCCCCCCTCGGAGATACGCAGTATTTT.

This rearrangement joins TRBV14 to TRBJ2-1; the D call may be TRBD1 or TRBD2 (5 bases each). The CDR3 totals 15 residues. Trimming cost V 3 bases and J 5 bases, with 14 bases left between them. CDR1 and CDR2 from the germline V gene are SGHDN and FVKESK. In nucleotides, the CDR3 is TGTGCCAGCAGCCAGTTGTTGACAGCGGACAATGAGCAGTTCTTC. Protein sequence: CASSQLLTADNEQFF.

The chain recombines TRBV5-1 with TRBJ2-1; D possibly corresponds to TRBD2 (5 bases). V lost 3 bases, J lost 10 bases, and 29 bases lay in between. In germline, CDR1 is SGHRS, CDR2 YFSETQ. CDR3 length: 18 amino acids. CDR3 sequence reads: CASSSNLESGSRFREQFF. CDR3 bases: TGCGCCAGCAGCTCGAACCTGGAGTCGGGATCCCGTTTTCGGGAGCAGTTCTTC.

The chain's CDR3 is CASRTGQGKNTEAFF. The CDR3 bases are TGTGCCAGCAGAACGGGACAGGGCAAGAACACTGAAGCTTTCTTT. The V and J genes are TRBV6-6 and TRBJ1-1, with 9 bases lining up with TRBD1. The CDR3 has 15 amino acids. Germline CDR1 MNHNY, CDR2 SVGAGI (reference sequence). V lost 6 bases to trimming and J lost 1 base; unmatched junction nucleotides: 6.

The J gene is TRBJ1-2, the V gene TRBV19, with TRBD1 as a possible D gene (6 bases). With 5 bases removed from V and 3 bases from J, the gap between germline ends came to 19 bases. The CDR3 extends over 16 amino acids. From germline, CDR1 is LNHDA and CDR2 SQIVND (reference sequence). CDR3 sequence reads: CASSLQGIGQHYGYTF. The CDR3 DNA reads as TGTGCCAGTAGTCTACAGGGCATCGGACAGCACTATGGCTACACCTTC.

The chain employs TRBV19 and TRBJ1-2, with D maybe TRBD1 (5 bases). The V end was cut by 2 bases, the J end by 5 bases, with 18 bases between. The CDR3 spans 16 residues. Germline CDR1 LNHDA, CDR2 SQIVND (reference sequence). CDR3 protein: CASSIIADSLIYGYTF. DNA of the CDR3: TGTGCCAGTAGTATAATTGCCGACAGCTTAATTTATGGCTACACCTTC.

V and J are TRBV29-1 and TRBJ2-1, with 9 bases that match TRBD2. This CDR3 has 16 residues. The junction had 8 bases not matched to a gene; V was cut back by 1 base and J by 4 bases. Germline-derived CDR1 and CDR2 are SQVTM and ANQGSEA. The CDR3: CSVEAVASGKYNEQFF. Here the CDR3 DNA reads TGCAGCGTTGAAGCGGTGGCTAGCGGGAAATACAATGAGCAGTTCTTC.

The V gene is TRBV28, the J gene TRBJ1-1, with D unresolved. Germline V gene lookup returns CDR1 MDHEN and CDR2 SYDVKM. The CDR3 is made up of 18 amino acids. V dropped 1 base and J dropped 0 bases, with 18 bases sitting between them. The CDR3 DNA reads as TGTGCCAGCAGTTTATTCCTCGACACCAGAAATGTGAACACTGAAGCTTTCTTT. The encoded protein is CASSLFLDTRNVNTEAFF.

This clone has a handful of counts. The chain is built from TRBV2 and TRBJ2-7; 7 bases map to TRBD1. This CDR3 contains 13 residues. V shed 7 bases, J shed 0 bases, and the junction held 3 bases outside the gene matches. Germline assignment: CDR1 SNHLY and CDR2 FYNNEI. This chain's CDR3 is CASMRGLSYEQYF. The CDR3 nucleotides are TGTGCCAGCATGAGGGGGCTCTCCTACGAGCAGTACTTC.

The genes are TRBV19 and TRBJ1-1; D is possibly TRBD1 (5 bases). Germline assignment: CDR1 LNHDA and CDR2 SQIVND (reference sequence). With 9 bases removed from V and 5 bases from J, the gap between germline ends came to 19 bases. The CDR3 covers 14 residues. CDR3: CASLYSRAATEAFF. For the CDR3, the DNA is TGTGCCAGCCTTTATTCCAGGGCTGCGACTGAAGCTTTCTTT.

This clone is categorized as large (0.1 to 1%). The rearrangement links TRBV5-1 to TRBJ2-5, with 7 bases fitting TRBD1. Per the germline V gene, CDR1 is SGHRS and CDR2 is YFSETQ. Trimming took 2 bases from V and 2 from J; bases not matched to a gene: 6. This CDR3 region has 15 residues. CDR3 amino acids: CASSLDRVGQETQYF. DNA of the CDR3: TGCGCCAGCAGCTTAGACAGGGTCGGGCAAGAGACCCAGTACTTC.